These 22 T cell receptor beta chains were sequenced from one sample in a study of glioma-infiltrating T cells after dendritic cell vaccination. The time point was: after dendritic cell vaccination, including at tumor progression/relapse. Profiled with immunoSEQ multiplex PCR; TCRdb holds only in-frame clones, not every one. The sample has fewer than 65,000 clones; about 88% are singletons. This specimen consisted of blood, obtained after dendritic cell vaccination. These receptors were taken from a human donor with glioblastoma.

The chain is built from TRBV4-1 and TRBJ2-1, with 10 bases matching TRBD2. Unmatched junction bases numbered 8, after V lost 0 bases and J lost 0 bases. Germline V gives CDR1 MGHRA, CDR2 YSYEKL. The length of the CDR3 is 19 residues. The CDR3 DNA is TGCGCCAGCAGCCAAGATCCATACGCTAGCGGGAGCTCCTACAATGAGCAGTTCTTC. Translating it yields CASSQDPYASGSSYNEQFF.

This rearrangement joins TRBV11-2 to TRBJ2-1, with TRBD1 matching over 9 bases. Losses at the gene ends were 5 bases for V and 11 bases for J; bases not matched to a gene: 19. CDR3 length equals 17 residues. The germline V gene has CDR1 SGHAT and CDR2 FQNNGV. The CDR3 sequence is CASSQIWGRGQGLKQFF. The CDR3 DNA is TGTGCCAGCAGCCAGATATGGGGGAGGGGACAGGGTCTAAAGCAGTTCTTC.

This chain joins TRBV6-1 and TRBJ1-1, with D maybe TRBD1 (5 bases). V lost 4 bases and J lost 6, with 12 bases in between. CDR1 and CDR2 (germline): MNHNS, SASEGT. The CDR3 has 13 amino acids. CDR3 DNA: TGTGCCAGCAGTGCTCGGGGGAGCGCTGAAGCTTTCTTT. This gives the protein CASSARGSAEAFF.

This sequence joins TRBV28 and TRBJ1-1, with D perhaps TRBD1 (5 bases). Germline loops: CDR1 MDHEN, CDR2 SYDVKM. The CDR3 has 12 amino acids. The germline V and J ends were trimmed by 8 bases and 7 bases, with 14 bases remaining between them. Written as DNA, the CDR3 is TGTGCCAGCGGGCTGCGGGGACTTGAAGCTTTCTTT. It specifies CASGLRGLEAFF.

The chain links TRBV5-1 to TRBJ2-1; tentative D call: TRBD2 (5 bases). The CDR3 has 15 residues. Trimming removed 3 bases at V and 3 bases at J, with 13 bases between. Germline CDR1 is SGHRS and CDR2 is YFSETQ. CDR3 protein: CASSWLEGRYNEQFF. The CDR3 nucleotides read TGCGCCAGCAGCTGGTTAGAGGGCCGCTACAATGAGCAGTTCTTC.

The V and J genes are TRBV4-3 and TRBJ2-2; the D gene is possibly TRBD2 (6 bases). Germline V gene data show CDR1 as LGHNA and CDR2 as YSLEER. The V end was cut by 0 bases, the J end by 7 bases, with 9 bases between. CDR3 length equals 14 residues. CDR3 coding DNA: TGCGCCAGCAGCCAAGATGGGGGGAACGGGGAGCTGTTTTTT. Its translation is CASSQDGGNGELFF.

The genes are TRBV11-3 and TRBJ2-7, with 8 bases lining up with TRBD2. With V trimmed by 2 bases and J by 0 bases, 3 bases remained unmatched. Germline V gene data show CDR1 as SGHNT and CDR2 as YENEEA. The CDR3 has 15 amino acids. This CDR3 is CASSLRSGSSYEQYF. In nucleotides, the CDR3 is TGTGCCAGCAGCTTACGGAGCGGGAGCTCCTACGAGCAGTACTTC.

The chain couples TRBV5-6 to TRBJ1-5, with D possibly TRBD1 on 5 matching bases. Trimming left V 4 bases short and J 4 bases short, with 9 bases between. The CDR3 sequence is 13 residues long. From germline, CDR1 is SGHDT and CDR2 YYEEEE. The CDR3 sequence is CASSLDSNQPQHF. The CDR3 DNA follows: TGTGCCAGCAGCCTTGACAGTAATCAGCCCCAGCATTTT.

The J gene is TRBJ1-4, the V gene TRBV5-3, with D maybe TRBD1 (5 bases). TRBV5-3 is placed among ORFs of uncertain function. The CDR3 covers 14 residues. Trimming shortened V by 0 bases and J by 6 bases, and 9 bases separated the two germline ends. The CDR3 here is CARSLAGGDEKLFF. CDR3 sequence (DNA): TGTGCCAGAAGCTTGGCGGGAGGGGATGAAAAACTGTTTTTT.

The CDR3 sequence is CASSRQGLANYGYTF. The CDR3 bases are TGTGCCAGCAGTCGACAGGGCCTAGCTAACTATGGCTACACCTTC. The V call is TRBV27, the J call TRBJ1-2; 7 positions match TRBD1. The V gene's germline CDR1 is MNHEY and CDR2 SMNVEV (reference sequence). After removal of 5 bases from V and 0 bases from J, the junction contained 6 bases not matched to a gene. The CDR3 length is 15 residues.

Here the CDR3 reads CASSQPQVRGFGYTF. DNA of the CDR3: TGCGCCAGCAGCCAGCCCCAGGTACGGGGATTCGGCTACACCTTC. This chain uses TRBV4-1 with TRBJ1-2; D unclear. Trimming removed 3 bases at V and 8 bases at J, with 19 bases between. There are 15 residues in the CDR3. CDR1 is MGHRA, CDR2 YSYEKL, per germline.

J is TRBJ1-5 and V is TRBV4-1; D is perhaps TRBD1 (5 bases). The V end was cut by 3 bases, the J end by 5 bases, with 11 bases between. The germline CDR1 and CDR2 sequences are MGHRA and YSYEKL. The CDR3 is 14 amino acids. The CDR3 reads CASSHRVSDQPQHF. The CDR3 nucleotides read TGCGCCAGCAGCCACAGGGTTTCCGATCAGCCCCAGCATTTT.

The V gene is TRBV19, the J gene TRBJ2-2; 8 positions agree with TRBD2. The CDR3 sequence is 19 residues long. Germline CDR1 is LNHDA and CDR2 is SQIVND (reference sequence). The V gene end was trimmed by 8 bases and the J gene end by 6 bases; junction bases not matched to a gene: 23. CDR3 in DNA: TGTGCCAGTCGCCCCTCAACCGGGAGGGCCGGATTTAAAGCCGGGGAGCTGTTTTTT. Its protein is CASRPSTGRAGFKAGELFF.

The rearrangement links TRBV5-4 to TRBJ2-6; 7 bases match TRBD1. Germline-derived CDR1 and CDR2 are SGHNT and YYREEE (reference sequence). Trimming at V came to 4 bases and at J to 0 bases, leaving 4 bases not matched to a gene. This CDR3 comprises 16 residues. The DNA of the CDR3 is TGTGCCAGCAGCATCGGGACAGCCTCTGGGGCCAACGTCCTGACTTTC. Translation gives CASSIGTASGANVLTF.

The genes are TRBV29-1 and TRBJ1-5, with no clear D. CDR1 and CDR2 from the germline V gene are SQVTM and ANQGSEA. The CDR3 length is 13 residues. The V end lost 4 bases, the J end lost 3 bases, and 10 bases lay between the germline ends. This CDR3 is CSVGQDYNQPQHF. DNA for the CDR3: TGCAGCGTTGGCCAGGATTACAATCAGCCCCAGCATTTT. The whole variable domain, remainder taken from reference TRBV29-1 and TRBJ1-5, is SAVISQKPSRDICQRGTSLTIQCQVDSQVTMMFWYRQQPGQSLTLIATANQGSEATYESGFVIDKFPISRPNLTFSTLTVSNMSPEDSSIYLCSVGQDYNQPQHFGDGTRLSIL.

CDR3 DNA sequence: TGTGCCAGCAGCTGGGGACAGGGAGGGGGGACTGAAGCTTTCTTT. Amino acids: CASSWGQGGGTEAFF. The chain employs TRBV5-4 and TRBJ1-1, with TRBD1 matching over 9 bases. The CDR3 consists of 15 residues. V gave up 3 bases and J gave up 5 bases; unmatched junction bases: 8. Germline V gives CDR1 SGHNT, CDR2 YYREEE (reference sequence).

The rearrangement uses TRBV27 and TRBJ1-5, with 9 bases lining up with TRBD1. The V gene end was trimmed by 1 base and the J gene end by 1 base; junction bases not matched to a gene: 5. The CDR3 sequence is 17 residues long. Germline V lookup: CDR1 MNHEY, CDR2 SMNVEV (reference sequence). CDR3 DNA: TGTGCCAGCAGTTTATTTCCGGGACAGGGAAGCAATCAGCCCCAGCATTTT. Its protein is CASSLFPGQGSNQPQHF.

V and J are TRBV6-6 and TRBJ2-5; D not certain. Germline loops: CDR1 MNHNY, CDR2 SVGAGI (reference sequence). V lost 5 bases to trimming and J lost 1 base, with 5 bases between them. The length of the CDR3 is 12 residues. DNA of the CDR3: TGTGCCAGCAGTACTTTCCAAGAGACCCAGTACTTC. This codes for CASSTFQETQYF.

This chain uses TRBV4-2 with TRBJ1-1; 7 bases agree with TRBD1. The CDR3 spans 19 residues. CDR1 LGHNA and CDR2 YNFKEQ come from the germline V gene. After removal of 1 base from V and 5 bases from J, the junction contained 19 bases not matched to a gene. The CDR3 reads CASSQVGLQGLVVGTEAFF. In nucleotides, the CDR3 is TGTGCCAGCAGCCAAGTCGGGCTACAGGGGTTGGTCGTAGGAACTGAAGCTTTCTTT.

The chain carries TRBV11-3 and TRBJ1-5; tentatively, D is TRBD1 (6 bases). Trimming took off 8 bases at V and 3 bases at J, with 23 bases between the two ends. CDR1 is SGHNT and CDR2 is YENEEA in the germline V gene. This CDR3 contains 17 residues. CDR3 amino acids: CASFSQGSPPLNQPQHF. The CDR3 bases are TGTGCCAGCTTTTCGCAGGGGTCTCCACCGCTCAATCAGCCCCAGCATTTT.

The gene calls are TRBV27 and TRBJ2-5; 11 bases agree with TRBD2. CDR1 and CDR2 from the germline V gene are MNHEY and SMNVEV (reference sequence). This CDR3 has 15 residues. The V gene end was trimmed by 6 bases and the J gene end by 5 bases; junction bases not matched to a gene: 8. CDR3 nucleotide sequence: TGTGCCAGCAGAGGAGTAGCGGGAGGGTATGAGACCCAGTACTTC. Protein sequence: CASRGVAGGYETQYF.

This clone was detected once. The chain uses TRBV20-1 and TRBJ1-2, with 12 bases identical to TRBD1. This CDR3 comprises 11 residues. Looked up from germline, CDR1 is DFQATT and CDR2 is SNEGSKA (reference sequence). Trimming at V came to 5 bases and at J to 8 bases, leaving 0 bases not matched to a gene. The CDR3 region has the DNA TGCAGTGCTGGGACAGGGGGCGGCTACACCTTC. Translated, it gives CSAGTGGGYTF.